The rows below give T cell receptor beta chains drawn from one sample of a study of T cell changes during pregnancy in multiple sclerosis. Repertoires were generated with immunoSEQ multiplex PCR, while TCRdb's copy carries only in-frame clones and drops some. The sample holds around 79,000 clones, 80% to 95% seen once. Sequenced material: CD4+ T cells from peripheral blood mononuclear cells, taken in the second trimester of pregnancy. The source is a female donor with multiple sclerosis, enrolled in a pregnancy study. CDR3s include the opening cysteine and the closing phenylalanine or tryptophan. The order of the fields is D gene, J gene, V gene, CDR3 protein. The D gene is left open where the match is weak.

>.|TRBJ1-2|TRBV19
CASRLQGNYGYTF
>TRBD1|TRBJ2-3|TRBV9
CASSPRTGLADTQYF
>TRBD2|TRBJ2-1|TRBV7-2
CASSLLAGGLGEQFF
>.|TRBJ1-5|TRBV28
CASSPPLGPQHF
>TRBD2|TRBJ2-7|TRBV28
CASGVAGLIYEQYF
>.|TRBJ1-2|TRBV7-9
CASSTYDTSYGYTF
>TRBD1|TRBJ2-7|TRBV6-6
CASSRDSVISYEQYF
>TRBD1|TRBJ1-2|TRBV29-1
CSVDSPGQFNYGYTF
>.|TRBJ2-5|TRBV18
CASSTSARGETQYF
>TRBD2|TRBJ2-7|TRBV5-1
CASSSGLAEYEQYF
>.|TRBJ1-4|TRBV12-5
CASGPGTTGKLFF
>.|TRBJ2-5|TRBV15
CATSRHETRQETQYF
>TRBD1|TRBJ2-1|TRBV28
CASSFGGQGTHEQFF
>.|TRBJ2-3|TRBV7-2
CASSTSGSTDTQYF
>.|TRBJ2-3|TRBV29-1
CSVEDLDGSQDTQYF
>.|TRBJ2-5|TRBV5-1
CASSLAVETQYF
>TRBD1|TRBJ2-7|TRBV18
CASSPGTGAYEQYF
>TRBD1|TRBJ2-3|TRBV7-7
CASSPGTGGTDTQYF
>TRBD2|TRBJ2-3|TRBV2
CASTWGLAGDTQYF
>.|TRBJ1-1|TRBV18
CASSPVAGGSMNTEAFF
>TRBD1|TRBJ1-2|TRBV5-6
CASSWGDRGNYGYTF
>TRBD2|TRBJ2-2|TRBV14
CASSQPAGGWTGELFF
>.|TRBJ1-2|TRBV6-5
CASSSPGGAYGYTF
>.|TRBJ2-2|TRBV5-1
CASSLVESGELFF
>TRBD1|TRBJ2-7|TRBV18
CASSPGQGAIEQYF
>TRBD2|TRBJ2-1|TRBV7-9
CASRDGLAGDNEQFF
>TRBD1|TRBJ2-5|TRBV11-2
CASSFQGASSETQYF
>.|TRBJ1-2|TRBV18
CASSPRMGSSGDVGSYGYTF
>.|TRBJ1-5|TRBV6-1
CASSDGGFIQPQHF
>.|TRBJ1-2|TRBV9
CASSVDIVGTSNYGYTF
>TRBD1|TRBJ2-1|TRBV29-1
CSVGTGGIYNEQFF
>TRBD1|TRBJ1-1|TRBV2
CASRDRVGNTEAFF
>TRBD1|TRBJ1-6|TRBV14
CASSQGQGYNSPLHF
>.|TRBJ1-2|TRBV19
CASTPTVTVYGYTF
>TRBD2|TRBJ2-1|TRBV30
CAWRTNRGLAGGPRYNEQFF
>TRBD2|TRBJ2-7|TRBV7-2
CASSSGLAGFSYEQYF
>TRBD2|TRBJ2-1|TRBV4-1
CASSQGIAGGRSEQFF
>.|TRBJ2-1|TRBV7-2
CASSRGLTDYNEQFF
>.|TRBJ1-1|TRBV9
CASSVATHNTEAFF
>.|TRBJ2-2|TRBV11-3
CASSLVSPNTGELFF
>TRBD2|TRBJ2-5|TRBV10-3
CAISEGLAGETQYF
>TRBD1|TRBJ2-1|TRBV28
CASRPGDRGYNEQFF
>TRBD2|TRBJ2-3|TRBV4-2
CASSQDGTSGRVTDTQYF
>TRBD2|TRBJ2-7|TRBV7-2
CASSSTWGGPYEQYF
>.|TRBJ2-7|TRBV5-1
CASSLEWESSYEQYF
>TRBD2|TRBJ2-1|TRBV28
CASSPGLAGGSRYSYNEQFF
>.|TRBJ2-3|TRBV5-1
CASSEGIKTDTQYF
>TRBD2|TRBJ2-7|TRBV6-1
CASSEARAAGVSSYEQYF
>TRBD2|TRBJ2-3|TRBV9
CASSVISGRSTDTQYF
>.|TRBJ1-2|TRBV7-8
CASSPRADSNYGYTF
>TRBD1|TRBJ2-7|TRBV5-6
CASSPGTGSLREQYF
>.|TRBJ2-7|TRBV25-1
CASSEMGAQTEQYF
>TRBD1|TRBJ2-5|TRBV9
CASSPGGRGLETQYF
>.|TRBJ2-2|TRBV5-1
CASSLSAGTGELFF
>.|TRBJ1-5|TRBV2
CASSEQDISHQPQHF
>.|TRBJ1-1|TRBV5-4
CASSSRVIGTEAFF
>.|TRBJ1-1|TRBV11-2
CASRLGGQISNTEAFF
>.|TRBJ2-5|TRBV29-1
CSVGVAGETQYF
>TRBD2|TRBJ2-5|TRBV10-3
CAISEGRPSGQEAQYF